This is a list of T cell receptor beta chains from one sample in a study of CD8+CD57+ T cells in acquired aplastic anemia. TCRdb reprocessed the reads with MiXCR, giving one entry per CDR3 protein. The table has 400,000 to 450,000 distinct CDR3 sequences, roughly 64% seen once. The sample taken for sequencing was sorted CD4+, CD8+, or CD8+CD57+ T cells (not recorded which) from PBMCs. Receptors were obtained from a human donor in good health, serving as a control. The CDR3 runs from the conserved cysteine through the conserved F or W. A D gene is named only where the DNA matches it firmly. A clone size is listed for some rows: how often the clone was seen (once, few, many), or a class if it is expanded.

D gene | J gene | clone size | V gene | CDR3 DNA | CDR3 protein
- | TRBJ1-2 | few | TRBV13 | TGTGCCACCAGTCGCTCCTATGGCTACACCTTC | CATSRSYGYTF
TRBD2 | TRBJ2-5 | many | TRBV10-3 | TGTGCCATCAGTGAGTCGTCTAGCGGGGGGTCCCAAGAGACCCAGTACTTC | CAISESSSGGSQETQYF
- | TRBJ2-7 | - | TRBV7-6 | TGTGCCAGCAGCTTAGAGGGACCTGACAACGAGCGGTACTTC | CASSLEGPDNERYF
- | TRBJ2-2 | many | TRBV11-3 | TGTGCCAGCAGCTTCGACAGCAACACCGGGGAGCTGTTTTTT | CASSFDSNTGELFF
- | TRBJ2-3 | many | TRBV19 | TGTGCCAGTAGTCTCACCCCACAGGGAATGGATACGCAGTATTTT | CASSLTPQGMDTQYF
- | TRBJ1-5 | - | TRBV7-3 | TGTGCCACCAGCAGAGTTGGGAAGGGTAATCAGCGCCAGCATTTT | CATSRVGKGNQRQHF
TRBD1 | TRBJ1-1 | - | TRBV7-9 | TGTGCCAGCAGCTTTTTACAGGGGGCTGAAGCTTTCTTT | CASSFLQGAEAFF
- | TRBJ2-2 | - | TRBV7-9 | TGTGCTAGCAGCTTGTACACGCGGGACAGCGGGGAGCGGTTTTTT | CASSLYTRDSGERFF
- | TRBJ1-5 | - | TRBV5-1 | TGCGCCAGCAGCAGAGATCGAAGTGCAGGGAGCAATCAGCCCCAGCATTTT | CASSRDRSAGSNQPQHF
- | TRBJ2-1 | - | TRBV2 | TGTGCCAGCGCGGGGCAGGGTGGCGATGAGAAGTTCTTC | CASAGQGGDEKFF
- | TRBJ1-6 | - | TRBV20-1 | TGCAGTGCTAGAGGGGCGGGAGGAGATATCAATTCACCCCTCCACTTT | CSARGAGGDINSPLHF
- | TRBJ1-1 | - | TRBV12-3/TRBV12-4 | TGCGCCAGCAATAGCGAAGTTGGGAACACTGAAGCTTTCTTT | CASNSEVGNTEAFF
- | TRBJ1-3 | - | TRBV15 | TGTGCCACCAGCCGAGATGGGGTCTCCGGCAACGCCATATATTTT | CATSRDGVSGNAIYF
- | TRBJ2-7 | - | TRBV2 | TGTGCCAGCGGTGTCGAACAGCACTCCTACGAGCACTACTTC | CASGVEQHSYEHYF
- | TRBJ1-4 | - | TRBV7-2 | TGCGCCAGCAGCTTCGACGGGCCAGGGTTTGCAAAACTGTTTTTT | CASSFDGPGFAKLFF
- | TRBJ1-1 | many | TRBV19 | TGTGCCAGTAGTATGAGACAGATGAACGCTGAAGCTTTCTTT | CASSMRQMNAEAFF
TRBD1 | TRBJ1-2 | few | TRBV6-5 | TGTGCCAGCAGTCCAGGACAGGGTGCAGGCTATGGCTACACCTTC | CASSPGQGAGYGYTF
- | TRBJ2-7 | - | TRBV24-1 | TGTGCCACCAGTGCCGGGACAAGCCACTACGAGCAGTACTTC | CATSAGTSHYEQYF
- | TRBJ1-5 | many | TRBV3-1 | TGTGCCAGCAGCCGGCAGGGGCGACAGCCCCAGCATTTT | CASSRQGRQPQHF
TRBD1 | TRBJ1-1 | - | TRBV20-1 | TGCAGTGCGGGACAACTCGGGGACAGGGTCACTGAAGCTTTCTTT | CSAGQLGDRVTEAFF
- | TRBJ1-5 | - | TRBV7-6 | TGTGCCAGCAGTTATGAGAGTAGCAAACAGCCCAAGCATTTT | CASSYESSKQPKHF
- | TRBJ2-1 | - | TRBV11-3 | TGTGCCAGCAGCCTAGACGGCGGTGTGGCGGATGAGCAGTTCTTC | CASSLDGGVADEQFF
- | TRBJ2-7 | many | TRBV28 | TGTGCCAGCAGCCAACCCGGGATCTCCTACGAGCAGTACTTC | CASSQPGISYEQYF
- | TRBJ2-5 | once | TRBV12-3/TRBV12-4 | TGTGCCAGCAGTACGGGGTCGTACCAAGAGACCCAGTACTTC | CASSTGSYQETQYF
- | TRBJ1-1 | many | TRBV7-9 | TGTGCCAGCAGCCCAACACAAACCCGAGTATTGAACACTGAAGCTTTCTTT | CASSPTQTRVLNTEAFF
TRBD2 | TRBJ2-7 | many | TRBV5-4 | TGTGCCAGCAACTTCCAAGCGGGGGGAAAGTACGAGCAGTACTTC | CASNFQAGGKYEQYF
- | TRBJ1-3 | - | TRBV7-2 | TGTGCCAGCTTCACTGACACTGGAAACACCATATATTTT | CASFTDTGNTIYF
TRBD2 | TRBJ2-6 | - | TRBV9 | TGTGCCAGCAGCACAACATACGGGGGGGCTAACCAGTTGACTTTC | CASSTTYGGANQLTF
- | TRBJ1-1 | many | TRBV10-3 | TGTGCCATTACCCAGGGATTGAACACTGAAGCTTTCTTT | CAITQGLNTEAFF
- | TRBJ1-4 | - | TRBV12-5 | TGTGCCAGCGGCAGAGACGGACGAGGGAATGAAAAACTGTTTTTT | CASGRDGRGNEKLFF
- | TRBJ2-5 | - | TRBV6-6 | TGTGCCAGCAGTGGGAGACCTTCTCAAGAGACCCAGTACTTC | CASSGRPSQETQYF
- | TRBJ1-2 | - | TRBV29-1 | TGCAGCGTTGATCCCACCTTAACCAACTATGGCTACACCTTC | CSVDPTLTNYGYTF
- | TRBJ2-3 | - | TRBV5-1 | TGCGCCAGCAGCCAGGGAGGGACAACATTCACAGATACGCAGTATTTT | CASSQGGTTFTDTQYF
- | TRBJ2-7 | - | TRBV7-3 | TGTGCTAGCAGCTTATTTACTGGGGCGACCGACGAGCAGTACTTC | CASSLFTGATDEQYF
TRBD1 | TRBJ2-1 | - | TRBV14 | TGTGCCAGCAGCCGGGTTGGCGGAGGGGACAGGTCAGAGTTCTTC | CASSRVGGGDRSEFF
TRBD1 | TRBJ1-2 | once | TRBV7-2 | TGTGCCAGCAGCCTCCCGACAGGGGGCGCAACTACGAGCTTC | CASSLPTGGATTSF
- | TRBJ2-7 | - | TRBV2 | TGTGCCAGCAAAGTTGGCGAGCAGTACTTC | CASKVGEQYF
TRBD1 | TRBJ2-3 | few | TRBV7-9 | TGTGCCAGCAGCTTAGGTGGACAGGGGGCTCGCGAGCAGCAGTATTTT | CASSLGGQGAREQQYF
- | TRBJ2-7 | - | TRBV5-1 | TGCGCCAGCAGCTTGATGTCGGGGCAAAGTTCCTACGAGCGGTACTTC | CASSLMSGQSSYERYF
TRBD1 | TRBJ1-2 | - | TRBV24-1 | TGTGCCAGCAGGGGGACAGGGGCTGGTGGCTACACCTTC | CASRGTGAGGYTF
TRBD1 | TRBJ2-7 | many | TRBV29-1 | TGCAGCGTTGTTGGTTTCGACAGGGGCGAAACCTACGAGCAGTACTTC | CSVVGFDRGETYEQYF
- | TRBJ2-5 | few | TRBV27 | TGTGCCAGCAGTCGCAGACTCCTTGGGGGGGCCAAAGAGACCCAGTACTTC | CASSRRLLGGAKETQYF
TRBD2 | TRBJ2-4 | few | TRBV7-2 | TGTGCCAGCAGCTTAGCCCCGCAACTAGCGGGGGCGGCCAAAAACATTCAGTACTTC | CASSLAPQLAGAAKNIQYF
- | TRBJ1-2 | once | TRBV10-3 | TGTGCCATCAGCGAGGCGGGCTGCTATGGCTACACCTTC | CAISEAGCYGYTF
TRBD2 | TRBJ2-1 | few | TRBV10-2 | TGCGCCAGCGATACTCCGGGACTAGCTTTCTACAATGAGCAGTTCTTC | CASDTPGLAFYNEQFF
- | TRBJ2-6 | - | TRBV7-2 | TGTGCCAGCAGCTTACTTCCTACCAAGGAGACCCAGTTC | CASSLLPTKETQF